This TCR beta chain was found in a study of blood T cell repertoires in COVID-19. Sequencing used immunoSEQ multiplex PCR; TCRdb keeps in-frame clones, though not all of them. Of tens of thousands of clones detected, approximately 86% appear once; the ten largest clones hold about 3.2%. V lost 0 bases to trimming and J lost 5 bases; unmatched junction nucleotides: 8. There are 16 residues in the CDR3. CDR1 and CDR2 (germline): SGHKS, YYEKEE (reference sequence). The chain links TRBV5-5 to TRBJ2-3; 8 nucleotides align to TRBD1. Specimen: peripheral blood. The sequence was collected from an elderly woman with acute or convalescent COVID-19. The CDR3, as DNA: TGTGCCAGCAGCTTGGAGCACCCAGGGGGCCTAGATACGCAGTATTTT. Amino acid sequence: CASSLEHPGGLDTQYF.